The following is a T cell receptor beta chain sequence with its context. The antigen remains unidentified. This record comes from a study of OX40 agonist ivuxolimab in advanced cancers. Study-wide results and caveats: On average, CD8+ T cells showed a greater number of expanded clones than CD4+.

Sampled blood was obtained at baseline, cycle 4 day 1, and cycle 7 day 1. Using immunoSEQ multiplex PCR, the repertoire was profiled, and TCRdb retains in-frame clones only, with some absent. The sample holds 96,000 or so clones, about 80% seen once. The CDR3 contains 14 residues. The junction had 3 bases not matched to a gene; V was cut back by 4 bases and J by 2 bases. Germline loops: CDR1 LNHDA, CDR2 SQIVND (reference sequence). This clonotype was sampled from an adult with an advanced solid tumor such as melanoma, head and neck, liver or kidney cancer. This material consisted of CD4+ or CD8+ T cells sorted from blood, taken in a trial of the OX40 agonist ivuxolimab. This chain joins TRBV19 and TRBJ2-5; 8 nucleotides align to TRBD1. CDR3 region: CASSTGQGQETQYF. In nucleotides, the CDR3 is TGTGCCAGTAGTACCGGACAGGGACAAGAGACCCAGTACTTC.